This TCR beta chain stems from a study of Ad26.COV2.S vaccination and SARS-CoV-2 variants (dated by TCRdb to about 2021). Some background on the complete study: Donors in the vaccine arm were drawn from COV1001, a multicentre, randomized, double-blind, placebo-controlled phase I-IIa trial testing Ad26.COV2.S in healthy adults. A total of approximately 32 samples were included in the TCR-sequenced set, comprising 19 Ad26.COV2.S vaccine recipients, 5 placebo recipients and 8 SARS-CoV-2 convalescent individuals. Trial participants were randomized into five groups of five: low-dose or high-dose Ad26.COV2.S given once or twice, or placebo on both occasions. Blinding of investigators to trial group allocation was maintained during experiments and outcome assessment. TCRbeta repertoire sequencing was used to assess the specificity and breadth of SARS-CoV-2-reactive T cell receptors after Ad26.COV2.S vaccination. Ad26.COV2.S was administered intramuscularly at a dose of 5x10^10 or 1x10^11 viral particles, either as one shot or as two shots given 56 days apart.

Between the V and J ends, shortened by 7 bases and 4 bases respectively, the junction contains 11 bases. The CDR3, cysteine through phenylalanine, is 13 amino acids long. The DNA shown is the 39-base CDR3, in frame from base 1. The germline V gene provides CDR1 MNHEY and CDR2 SVGAGI. Worth noting for this clone: This clone's antigen is unknown. No per-base quality is available; no much larger clone lies one base away.

What the research found in general, with its limitations: Vaccine and placebo recipients had similar non-spike TCR breadth, a finding consistent with the vaccine containing only spike. After vaccination, substantial breadth of spike-specific CD8+ and CD4+ T cell responses was reported. The study lacked the statistical power to compare responses across vaccine doses or regimens. According to the authors, total T cell responses may have been underestimated by the TCR breadth and depth analyses. Compared with placebo recipients, Ad26.COV2.S recipients showed higher spike-specific TCR breadth (P = 0.0014).

The immunoSEQ Assay was used to sequence TCRbeta CDR3 regions. After extraction, genomic DNA underwent amplification by bias-controlled multiplex PCR, followed by high-throughput sequencing. In the source study's methods: To quantify the absolute abundance of each unique TCRbeta CDR3 region, sequences were collapsed and filtered. T cell fraction was estimated by normalization of TCRbeta template counts to usable DNA, with usable DNA being measured through amplification of reference genes present in all nucleated cells. Repertoire TCRs were annotated as SARS-CoV-2-specific when V gene, CDR3 amino acid sequence and J gene were exactly matched to a known reactive TCR set. MIRA supplied the reference SARS-CoV-2 TCR set, which was filtered for enrichment in COVID-19-positive ImmuneCODE repertoires so that public or cross-reactive TCRs were removed. Drawing on the MIRA antigens, annotated TCRs were analysed further at the level of specific ORF or position within ORF. Breadth was defined as annotated unique rearrangements over total unique productive rearrangements; depth was the summed frequency of those rearrangements. Two-sided Wilcoxon rank-sum tests were applied when comparing TCR breadth between groups. In TCRdb, the immuneACCESS table is reduced to in-frame sequences with V and J assigned. These tables do not hold every clone; where another copy was compared, an unresolved V gene accounts for under half, and the others remain unexplained. V and J calls and clone size are those listed in that table; D and trimming were worked out from the DNA. This sample lists 450,000 to 550,000 clones; 80% to 90% were detected once. Clones ranked in the top ten supply over 1.5% of the sample.

What the treatment or condition label conveys for this sample: around 19 received Ad26.COV2.S at low or high dose, single or two shots; roughly five received placebo; per-sample allocation not given. Repertoires of vaccine and placebo recipients were sequenced from samples collected on day 63 after the first injection. In Cohort 1b, around 25 adults aged 18-55 years were enrolled at a single site in Boston, USA, between 29 July and 7 August 2020. Ad26.COV2.S was a replication-incompetent adenovirus type 26 vector expressing a prefusion-stabilized SARS-CoV-2 spike protein from the original Wuhan strain.

The sample here was peripheral blood, taken in a trial of Ad26.COV2.S vaccine versus placebo. The chain links TRBV6-5 with TRBJ1-5; TRBD1 could be the D gene, as 5 bases match. This TCR was sampled from a person aged 18-65 years who received the Ad26.COV2.S COVID-19 vaccine or a placebo. The nucleotides read TGTGCCAGCAATCGACAGACAAATCAGCCCCAGCATTTT. This encodes CASNRQTNQPQHF.